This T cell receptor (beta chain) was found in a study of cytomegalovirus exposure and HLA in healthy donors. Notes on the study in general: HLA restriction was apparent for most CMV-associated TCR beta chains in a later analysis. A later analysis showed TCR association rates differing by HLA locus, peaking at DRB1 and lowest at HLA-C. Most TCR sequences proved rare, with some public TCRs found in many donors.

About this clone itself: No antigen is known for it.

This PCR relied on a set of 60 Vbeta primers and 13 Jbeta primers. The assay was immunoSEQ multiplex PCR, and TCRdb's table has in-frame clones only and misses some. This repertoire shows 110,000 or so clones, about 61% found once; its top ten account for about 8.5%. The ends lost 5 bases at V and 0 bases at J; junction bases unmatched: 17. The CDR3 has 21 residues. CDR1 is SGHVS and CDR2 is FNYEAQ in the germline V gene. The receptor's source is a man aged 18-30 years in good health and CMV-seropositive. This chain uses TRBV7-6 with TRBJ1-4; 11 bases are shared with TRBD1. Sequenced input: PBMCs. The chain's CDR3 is CASSLTVPGTGGDATNEKLFF. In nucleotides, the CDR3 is TGTGCCAGCAGCCTCACTGTACCCGGGACAGGGGGTGATGCAACTAATGAAAAACTGTTTTTT.